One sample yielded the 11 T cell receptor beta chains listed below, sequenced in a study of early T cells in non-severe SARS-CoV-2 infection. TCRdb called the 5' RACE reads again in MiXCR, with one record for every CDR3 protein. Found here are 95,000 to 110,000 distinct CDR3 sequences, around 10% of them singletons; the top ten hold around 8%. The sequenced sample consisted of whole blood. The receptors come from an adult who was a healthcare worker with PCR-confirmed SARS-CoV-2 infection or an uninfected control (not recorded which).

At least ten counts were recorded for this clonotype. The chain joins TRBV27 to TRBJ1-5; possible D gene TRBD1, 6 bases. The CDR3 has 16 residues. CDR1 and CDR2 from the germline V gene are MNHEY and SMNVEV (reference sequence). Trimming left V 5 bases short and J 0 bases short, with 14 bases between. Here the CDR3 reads CASSPRTELSNQPQHF. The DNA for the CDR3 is TGTGCCAGCAGTCCCCGGACAGAACTTAGCAATCAGCCCCAGCATTTT.

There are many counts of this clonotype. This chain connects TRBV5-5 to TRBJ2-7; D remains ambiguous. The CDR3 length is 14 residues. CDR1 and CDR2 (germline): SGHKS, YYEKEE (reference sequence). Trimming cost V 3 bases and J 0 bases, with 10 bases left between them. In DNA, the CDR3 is TGTGCCAGCAGCTCCCCCTTGAGCTCCTACGAGCAGTACTTC. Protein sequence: CASSSPLSSYEQYF.

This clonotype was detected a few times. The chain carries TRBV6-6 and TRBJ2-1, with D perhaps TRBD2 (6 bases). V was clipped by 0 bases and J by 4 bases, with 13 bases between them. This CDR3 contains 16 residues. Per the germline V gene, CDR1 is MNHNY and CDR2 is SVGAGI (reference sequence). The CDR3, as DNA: TGTGCCAGCAGTTACTCGGACTATATATCGTACAATGAGCAGTTCTTC. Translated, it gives CASSYSDYISYNEQFF.

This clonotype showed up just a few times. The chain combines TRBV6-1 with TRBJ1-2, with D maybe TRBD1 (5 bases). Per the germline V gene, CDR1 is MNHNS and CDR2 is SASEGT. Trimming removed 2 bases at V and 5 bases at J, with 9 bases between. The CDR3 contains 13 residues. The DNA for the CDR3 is TGTGCCAGCAGTGAACAGGGACCTTATGGCTACACCTTC. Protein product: CASSEQGPYGYTF.

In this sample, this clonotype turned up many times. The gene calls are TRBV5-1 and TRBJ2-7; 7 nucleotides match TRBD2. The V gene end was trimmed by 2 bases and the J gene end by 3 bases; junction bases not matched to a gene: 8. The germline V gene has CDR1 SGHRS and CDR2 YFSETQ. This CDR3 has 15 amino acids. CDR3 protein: CASSFGGSGNYEQYF. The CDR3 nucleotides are TGCGCCAGCAGCTTCGGGGGGTCAGGAAACTACGAGCAGTACTTC.

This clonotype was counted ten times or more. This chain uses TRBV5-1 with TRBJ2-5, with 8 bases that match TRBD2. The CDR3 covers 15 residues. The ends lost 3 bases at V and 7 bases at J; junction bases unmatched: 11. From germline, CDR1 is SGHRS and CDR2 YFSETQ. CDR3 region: CASSSVAGGDGTQYF. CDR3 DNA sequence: TGCGCCAGCAGCTCGGTCGCGGGAGGAGATGGGACCCAGTACTTC.

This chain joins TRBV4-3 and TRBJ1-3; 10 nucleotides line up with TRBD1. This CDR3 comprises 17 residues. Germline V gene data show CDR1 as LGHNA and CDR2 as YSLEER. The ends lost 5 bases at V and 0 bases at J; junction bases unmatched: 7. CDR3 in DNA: TGCGCCAGCAGCTACGGACAGGGGGGAGACTCTGGAAACACCATATATTTT. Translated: CASSYGQGGDSGNTIYF.

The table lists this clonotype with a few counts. CDR3 nucleotide sequence: TGTGCCAGCAGTCCCCGGGCGGGGAATACGCAGTATTTT. Residues: CASSPRAGNTQYF. This rearrangement joins TRBV5-6 to TRBJ2-3; D may be TRBD2 (6 bases). Germline V lookup: CDR1 SGHDT, CDR2 YYEEEE. V lost 5 bases, J lost 7 bases, and 14 bases lay in between. This CDR3 has 13 amino acids.

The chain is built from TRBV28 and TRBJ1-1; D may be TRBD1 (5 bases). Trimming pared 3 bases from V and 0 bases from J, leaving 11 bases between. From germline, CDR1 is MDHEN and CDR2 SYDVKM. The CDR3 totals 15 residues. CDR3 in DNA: TGTGCCAGCAGTTTGAGCTGGGGGTTGAACACTGAAGCTTTCTTT. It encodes CASSLSWGLNTEAFF.

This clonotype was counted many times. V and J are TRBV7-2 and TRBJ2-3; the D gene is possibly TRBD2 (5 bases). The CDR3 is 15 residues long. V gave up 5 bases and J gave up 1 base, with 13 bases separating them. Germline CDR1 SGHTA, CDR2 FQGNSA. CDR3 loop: CASSPSAGRTDTQYF. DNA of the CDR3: TGTGCCAGCAGCCCCTCTGCGGGTCGCACAGATACGCAGTATTTT.

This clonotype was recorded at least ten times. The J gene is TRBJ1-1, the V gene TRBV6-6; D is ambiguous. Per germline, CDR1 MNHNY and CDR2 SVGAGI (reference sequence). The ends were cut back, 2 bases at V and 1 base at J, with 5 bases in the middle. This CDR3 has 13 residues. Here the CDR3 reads CASSYQANTEAFF. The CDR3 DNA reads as TGTGCCAGCAGTTACCAGGCGAACACTGAAGCTTTCTTT.